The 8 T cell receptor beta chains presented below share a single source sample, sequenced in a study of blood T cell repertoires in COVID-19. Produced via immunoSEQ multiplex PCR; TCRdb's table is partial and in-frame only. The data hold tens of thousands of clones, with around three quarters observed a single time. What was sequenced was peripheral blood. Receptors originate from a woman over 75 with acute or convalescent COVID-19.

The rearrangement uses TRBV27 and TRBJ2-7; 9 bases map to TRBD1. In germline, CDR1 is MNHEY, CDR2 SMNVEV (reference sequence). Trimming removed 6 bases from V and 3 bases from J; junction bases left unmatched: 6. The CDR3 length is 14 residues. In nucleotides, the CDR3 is TGTGCCAGCAGACCGGGACAGGGCTACTACGAGCAGTACTTC. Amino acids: CASRPGQGYYEQYF.

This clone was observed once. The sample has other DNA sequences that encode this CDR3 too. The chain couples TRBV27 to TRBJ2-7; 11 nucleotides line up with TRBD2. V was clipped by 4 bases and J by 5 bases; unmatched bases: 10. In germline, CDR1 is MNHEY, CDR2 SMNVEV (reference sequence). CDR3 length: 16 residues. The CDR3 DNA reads TGTGCCAGCAGTTCCAAAAAACTAGCGGGAGACGACGAGCAGTACTTC. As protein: CASSSKKLAGDDEQYF.

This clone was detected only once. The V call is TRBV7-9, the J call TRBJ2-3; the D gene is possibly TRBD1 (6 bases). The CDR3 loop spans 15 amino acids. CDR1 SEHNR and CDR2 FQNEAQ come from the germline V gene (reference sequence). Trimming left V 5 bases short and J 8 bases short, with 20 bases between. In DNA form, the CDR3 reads TGTGCCAGCAGCCATGATGGTTCAGCACAGGGTACGCAGTATTTT. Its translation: CASSHDGSAQGTQYF.

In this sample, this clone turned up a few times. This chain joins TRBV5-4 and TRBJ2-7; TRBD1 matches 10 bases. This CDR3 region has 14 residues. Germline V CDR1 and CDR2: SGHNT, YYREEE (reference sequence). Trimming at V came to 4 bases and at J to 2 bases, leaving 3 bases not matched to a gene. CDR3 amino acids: CASSRDRGPYEQYF. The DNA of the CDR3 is TGTGCCAGCAGCAGAGACAGGGGGCCCTACGAGCAGTACTTC.

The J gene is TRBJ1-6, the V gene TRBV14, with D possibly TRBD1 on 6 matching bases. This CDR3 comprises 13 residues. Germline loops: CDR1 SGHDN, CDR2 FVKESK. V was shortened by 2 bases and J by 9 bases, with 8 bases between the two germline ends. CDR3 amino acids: CASSQNRVSPLHF. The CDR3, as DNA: TGTGCCAGCAGCCAAAACAGGGTTTCACCCCTCCACTTT. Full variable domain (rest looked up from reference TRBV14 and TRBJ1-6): EAGVTQFPSHSVIEKGQTVTLRCDPISGHDNLYWYRRVMGKEIKFLLHFVKESKQDESGMPNNRFLAERTGGTYSTLKVQPAELEDSGVYFCASSQNRVSPLHFGNGTRLTVT.

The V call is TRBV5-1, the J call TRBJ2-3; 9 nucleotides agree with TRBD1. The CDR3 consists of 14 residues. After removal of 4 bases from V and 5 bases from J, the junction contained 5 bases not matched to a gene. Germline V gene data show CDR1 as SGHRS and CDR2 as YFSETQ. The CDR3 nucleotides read TGCGCCAGCAGCCCCCGGACAGGGGAAGATACGCAGTATTTT. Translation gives CASSPRTGEDTQYF.

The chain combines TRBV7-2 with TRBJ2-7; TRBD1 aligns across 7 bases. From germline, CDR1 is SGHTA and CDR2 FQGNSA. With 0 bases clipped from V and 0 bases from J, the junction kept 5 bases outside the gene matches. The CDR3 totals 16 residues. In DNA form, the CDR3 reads TGTGCCAGCAGCTTAGCGAGGGGGCGCGACTCCTACGAGCAGTACTTC. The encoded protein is CASSLARGRDSYEQYF.

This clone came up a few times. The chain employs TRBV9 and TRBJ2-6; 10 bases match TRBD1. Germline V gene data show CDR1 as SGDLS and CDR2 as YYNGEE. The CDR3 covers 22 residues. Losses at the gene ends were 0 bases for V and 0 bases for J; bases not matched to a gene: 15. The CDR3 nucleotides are TGTGCCAGCAGCGTAGGAAGTTGGGGACAGGGGTCCTCCAGCTCTGGGGCCAACGTCCTGACTTTC. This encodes CASSVGSWGQGSSSSGANVLTF.